These 26 T cell receptor beta chains came from one sample sequenced in a study of cytomegalovirus exposure and HLA in healthy donors. The PCR contained 60 Vbeta and 13 Jbeta primers. The assay was immunoSEQ multiplex PCR, and TCRdb's table has in-frame clones only and misses some. The profile shows 70,000 to 85,000 clones, 74% of them singletons. Sequencing was performed on PBMCs. The source of these receptors is a man between 35 and 55 years old in good health and CMV-seropositive.

The genes are TRBV6-1 and TRBJ1-1; 11 bases are a match to TRBD1. CDR1 is MNHNS, CDR2 SASEGT, per germline. J gave up 1 base and V 7 bases, and 5 bases lay outside the gene matches. The CDR3 loop spans 15 amino acids. CDR3 bases: TGTGCCAGCAAACGGACAGGGGGCCAGAACACTGAAGCTTTCTTT. Encoded protein: CASKRTGGQNTEAFF.

V usage is TRBV27 and J usage is TRBJ2-5, with 7 bases identical to TRBD2. The CDR3 is 13 amino acids. Germline values: CDR1 MNHEY, CDR2 SMNVEV (reference sequence). After removal of 8 bases from V and 3 bases from J, the junction contained 6 bases not matched to a gene. The CDR3 bases are TGTGCCAGCTCTCGGGGGGTGGAAGAGACCCAGTACTTC. It translates to CASSRGVEETQYF.

The chain carries TRBV30 and TRBJ2-3; D might be TRBD2 (6 bases). Germline CDR1 GTSNPN, CDR2 SVGIG (reference sequence). The CDR3 is 15 amino acids. V lost 3 bases and J lost 2, with 15 bases in between. CDR3 DNA sequence: TGTGCCTGGAGCCCGACTAGTTGGTCCACAGATACGCAGTATTTT. It specifies CAWSPTSWSTDTQYF.

The J gene is TRBJ2-2, the V gene TRBV7-2, with no clear D. The CDR3 totals 15 residues. V was pared by 3 bases and J by 1 base, with 9 bases between. From germline, CDR1 is SGHTA and CDR2 FQGNSA. CDR3 nucleotide sequence: TGTGCCAGCAGCTTCGCGCTTCTGAACACCGGGGAGCTGTTTTTT. Protein product: CASSFALLNTGELFF.

This chain joins TRBV30 and TRBJ2-1; D unclear. Germline V gene sequence: CDR1 GTSNPN, CDR2 SVGIG (reference sequence). The CDR3 is 13 amino acids. V was trimmed by 5 bases and J by 0 bases, leaving 8 bases between them. The CDR3 DNA reads as TGTGCCTGGTCCTCCAGCTCCTACAATGAGCAGTTCTTC. Translated, it gives CAWSSSSYNEQFF.

The chain links TRBV9 to TRBJ2-2, with 8 bases fitting TRBD2. The CDR3 has 15 amino acids. Unmatched junction bases numbered 2, after V lost 0 bases and J lost 4 bases. Germline V lookup: CDR1 SGDLS, CDR2 YYNGEE. The CDR3 nucleotides read TGTGCCAGCAGCGTAGACGGGACTAGCACCGGGGAGCTGTTTTTT. This translates into CASSVDGTSTGELFF.

The chain joins TRBV5-5 to TRBJ2-7; D might be TRBD1 (5 bases). The germline gives CDR1 SGHKS, CDR2 YYEKEE (reference sequence). With 1 base removed from V and 1 base from J, the gap between germline ends came to 9 bases. This CDR3 region has 14 residues. The CDR3 nucleotides are TGTGCCAGCAGCTTGTTTCCAGGGTCCTACGAGCAGTACTTC. Translated: CASSLFPGSYEQYF.

The rearrangement uses TRBV6-1 and TRBJ1-2, with TRBD1 as a possible D gene (5 bases). The V gene lost 5 bases and the J gene lost 8 bases, with 15 bases spanning the gap. The CDR3 has 13 residues. In germline, CDR1 is MNHNS, CDR2 SASEGT. For the CDR3, the DNA is TGTGCCAGCAGTCGAAGCAGGGTCGAAGGCTACACCTTC. It is translated as CASSRSRVEGYTF.

The chain employs TRBV28 and TRBJ2-5, with 7 bases lining up with TRBD2. The germline gives CDR1 MDHEN, CDR2 SYDVKM. With V trimmed by 2 bases and J by 5 bases, 8 bases remained unmatched. This CDR3 region has 15 residues. CDR3: CASSLPLTSRETQYF. DNA of the CDR3: TGTGCCAGCAGTTTACCCCTGACTAGCAGGGAGACCCAGTACTTC.

The chain links TRBV5-4 to TRBJ1-2; D is ambiguous. The germline V and J ends were trimmed by 0 bases and 5 bases, with 5 bases remaining between them. The CDR3 sequence is 12 residues long. Germline CDR1 SGHNT, CDR2 YYREEE (reference sequence). The DNA of the CDR3 is TGTGCCAGCAGCTTGGACAGTTATGGCTACACCTTC. Amino acid sequence: CASSLDSYGYTF.

This chain uses TRBV28 with TRBJ2-1, with no clear D. This CDR3 contains 14 residues. In germline, CDR1 is MDHEN, CDR2 SYDVKM. V was clipped by 3 bases and J by 4 bases, with 10 bases between them. The CDR3 DNA is TGTGCCAGCAGTTTCTCAGATTCTTACAATGAGCAGTTCTTC. Its translation is CASSFSDSYNEQFF.

The chain has TRBV27 and TRBJ1-2; TRBD1 matches 7 bases. Germline V lookup: CDR1 MNHEY, CDR2 SMNVEV (reference sequence). With V trimmed by 5 bases and J by 4 bases, 4 bases remained unmatched. This CDR3 is 13 amino acids long. CDR3 region: CASSQQGSYGYTF. CDR3 DNA: TGTGCCAGCAGTCAACAGGGGAGCTATGGCTACACCTTC.

The chain combines TRBV7-2 with TRBJ1-5, with TRBD1 matching over 7 bases. V lost 0 bases and J lost 6; bases outside the gene matches: 11. Germline CDR1 and CDR2: SGHTA and FQGNSA. The CDR3 sequence is 17 residues long. The CDR3 protein is CASSLARQGEVFQPQHF. Here the CDR3 DNA reads TGTGCCAGCAGCTTAGCGAGACAGGGCGAGGTGTTTCAGCCCCAGCATTTT.

In DNA form, the CDR3 reads TGTGCCAGCAGCCAAGACCTAGCGGGGGGATTATTCTTC. Protein: CASSQDLAGGLFF. The chain employs TRBV14 and TRBJ2-1; 11 bases match TRBD2. V lost 0 bases and J lost 16; bases outside the gene matches: 5. Looked up from germline, CDR1 is SGHDN and CDR2 is FVKESK. The CDR3 runs to 13 residues.

J is TRBJ1-2 and V is TRBV5-6; D gene ambiguous. V dropped 0 bases and J dropped 3 bases, with 6 bases sitting between them. Germline lookup yields CDR1 SGHDT and CDR2 YYEEEE. This CDR3 contains 13 residues. In DNA form, the CDR3 reads TGTGCCAGCAGCTTGGCGCAGGACTATGGCTACACCTTC. Protein product: CASSLAQDYGYTF.

The rearrangement uses TRBV2 and TRBJ2-5; 10 bases fit TRBD2. The germline gives CDR1 SNHLY, CDR2 FYNNEI. After removal of 6 bases from V and 4 bases from J, the junction contained 5 bases not matched to a gene. This CDR3 region has 14 residues. For the CDR3, the DNA is TGTGCCAGCAGGGGGACTAGCGTTCTAGAGACCCAGTACTTC. It yields the protein CASRGTSVLETQYF.

V gene TRBV7-9 combines with J gene TRBJ1-5, with 7 nucleotides matching TRBD1. The CDR3 consists of 16 residues. V was pared by 5 bases and J by 0 bases, with 7 bases of the junction left unmatched. Germline V lookup: CDR1 SEHNR, CDR2 FQNEAQ (reference sequence). The CDR3 DNA is TGTGCCAGCAGCAAAGAGACAGGGCATAGCAATCAGCCCCAGCATTTT. Its protein is CASSKETGHSNQPQHF.

The J gene is TRBJ2-7, the V gene TRBV28, with TRBD1 identical over 9 bases. This CDR3 spans 14 amino acids. Germline values: CDR1 MDHEN, CDR2 SYDVKM. The V gene end was trimmed by 5 bases and the J gene end by 7 bases; junction bases not matched to a gene: 9. The chain's CDR3 is CASSLGYRGLEQYF. CDR3 nucleotide sequence: TGTGCCAGCAGTCTAGGATACAGGGGGCTGGAGCAGTACTTC.

Remarks on this clone: Other DNA sequences of this sample code for an identical CDR3. The rearrangement uses TRBV7-2 and TRBJ2-5; D call uncertain. This CDR3 contains 13 residues. Germline V gene lookup returns CDR1 SGHTA and CDR2 FQGNSA. The ends were cut back, 4 bases at V and 2 bases at J, with 8 bases in the middle. The CDR3 sequence: CASSSSGQETQYF. The CDR3 DNA reads TGTGCCAGCAGCTCTAGTGGACAAGAGACCCAGTACTTC.

This clone came up a few times. V and J are TRBV11-2 and TRBJ2-1, with D perhaps TRBD1 (6 bases). Trimming took off 7 bases at V and 5 bases at J, with 15 bases between the two ends. CDR1 and CDR2 (germline): SGHAT, FQNNGV. The CDR3 runs to 14 residues. CDR3 DNA sequence: TGTGCCAGCATCATGACAGGAGGCAACAATGAGCAGTTCTTC. As protein: CASIMTGGNNEQFF.

The chain uses TRBV30 and TRBJ1-4; D not resolved. This CDR3 region has 14 residues. The germline V and J ends were trimmed by 0 bases and 6 bases, with 11 bases remaining between them. Looked up from germline, CDR1 is GTSNPN and CDR2 is SVGIG (reference sequence). CDR3 sequence: CAWSVIWGDEKLFF. The CDR3 DNA follows: TGTGCCTGGAGTGTGATTTGGGGAGATGAAAAACTGTTTTTT.

The chain joins TRBV27 to TRBJ2-3, with TRBD2 as a possible D gene (6 bases). The CDR3 spans 13 residues. The V end was cut by 3 bases, the J end by 5 bases, with 9 bases between. The germline V gene has CDR1 MNHEY and CDR2 SMNVEV (reference sequence). CDR3 in DNA: TGTGCCAGCAGTTTTTCGGGGGTAGATACGCAGTATTTT. The encoded protein is CASSFSGVDTQYF.

V usage is TRBV6-5 and J usage is TRBJ2-7; 7 bases fit TRBD1. With V trimmed by 6 bases and J by 6 bases, 11 bases remained unmatched. The germline V gene encodes CDR1 MNHEY and CDR2 SVGAGI. CDR3 size: 14 residues. The DNA for the CDR3 is TGTGCCAGCAGCCCCGAGACAGGGCGAGCCGAGCAGTACTTC. Protein sequence: CASSPETGRAEQYF.

The chain uses TRBV5-5 and TRBJ1-1; TRBD1 aligns across 10 bases. Germline trimming cut 4 bases from V and 4 bases from J; bases unmatched to any gene: 10. The CDR3 runs 16 residues. CDR1 and CDR2 (germline): SGHKS, YYEKEE (reference sequence). The CDR3 nucleotides read TGTGCCAGCAGCCCCGGGACAGGGGTGGGGAGCACTGAAGCTTTCTTT. Its protein product is CASSPGTGVGSTEAFF.

This clone has just a few counts. The V gene is TRBV10-3, the J gene TRBJ1-1; 9 nucleotides match TRBD1. V was clipped by 8 bases and J by 12 bases; unmatched bases: 7. Germline V gene lookup returns CDR1 ENHRY and CDR2 SYGVKD. The CDR3 extends over 11 amino acids. For the CDR3, the DNA is TGTGCCATCGACAGGGGGGGGACAACTTTCTTT. As protein: CAIDRGGTTFF.

The chain employs TRBV20-1 and TRBJ2-3; D is unclear. The V and J ends lost 7 bases and 5 bases respectively, with 4 bases between them. CDR1 is DFQATT, CDR2 SNEGSKA, per germline (reference sequence). The CDR3 is made up of 9 amino acids. CDR3 residues: CSVKDTQYF. CDR3 sequence (DNA): TGCAGTGTAAAAGATACGCAGTATTTT.